The clone carrying this TCR beta chain was recorded a few times. The repertoire was sequenced with immunoSEQ multiplex PCR; TCRdb's copy has only in-frame clones and lacks some. In the table there are around 26,000 clones, approximately 78% of which are singletons. These data belong to a study of control samples from healthy donors and cancer patients. Trimming removed 5 bases from V and 5 bases from J, with 12 bases in between. The CDR3 sequence is 13 residues long. CDR1 and CDR2 (germline): SSHAT, FNYEAQ (reference sequence). The sequence was collected from a man aged 55 to 69 with colorectal cancer. This chain joins TRBV7-7 and TRBJ1-1, with D possibly matching TRBD1 (5 bases). Source material: PBMCs. CDR3: CASSPSGETEAFF. Here the CDR3 DNA reads TGTGCCAGCAGCCCATCGGGGGAAACTGAAGCTTTCTTT.